These 30 T cell receptor beta chains share one sample of origin, sequenced in a study of Graves' ophthalmopathy and Graves' hyperthyroidism. As the template, RNA transcripts were used to amplify TCR beta CDR3 regions. An opening RT-PCR round employed HTBI primers and preceded a second-round multiplex PCR. TCRdb reanalysed the multiplex PCR reads using MiXCR and keeps one entry per CDR3 protein. The data hold 660,000 or so distinct CDR3 sequences, with about 40% observed a single time. What was sequenced was peripheral blood. The receptors shown here come from an adult man with Graves' ophthalmopathy.

This rearrangement joins TRBV19 to TRBJ1-1; D possibly corresponds to TRBD1 (6 bases). V lost 1 base to trimming and J lost 1 base, with 10 bases between them. The CDR3 consists of 15 residues. Germline-derived CDR1 and CDR2 are LNHDA and SQIVND (reference sequence). The CDR3 DNA reads as TGTGCCAGTAGTATAGTAGGGGGGGCGAACACTGAAGCTTTCTTT. Its protein product is CASSIVGGANTEAFF.

This rearrangement joins TRBV6-4 to TRBJ1-1; D remains unclear. The CDR3 runs to 13 residues. Deletions cut 5 bases from V and 7 bases from J, with 14 bases between. Germline lookup yields CDR1 MRHNA and CDR2 SNTAGT. The CDR3 spells CASSLVGPNEAFF. For the CDR3, the DNA is TGTGCCAGCAGTTTGGTTGGACCGAATGAAGCTTTCTTT.

The V call is TRBV19, the J call TRBJ1-6, with D hard to call. Looked up from germline, CDR1 is LNHDA and CDR2 is SQIVND (reference sequence). Trimming pared 7 bases from V and 6 bases from J, leaving 13 bases between. The CDR3 length is 14 residues. CDR3 bases: TGTGCCAGTATGGAGGACGCCAGTAATTCACCCCTCCACTTT. Residues: CASMEDASNSPLHF. The variable domain in full, completed from reference TRBV19 and TRBJ1-6, reads DGGITQSPKYLFRKEGQNVTLSCEQNLNHDAMYWYRQDPGQGLRLIYYSQIVNDFQKGDIAEGYSVSREKKESFPLTVTSAQKNPTAFYLCASMEDASNSPLHFGNGTRLTVT.

This sequence joins TRBV2 and TRBJ1-1; D might be TRBD1 (6 bases). CDR3 length: 13 residues. Deletions cut 8 bases from V and 0 bases from J, with 10 bases between. In germline, CDR1 is SNHLY, CDR2 FYNNEI. The CDR3 protein is CASLQGMNTEAFF. The CDR3 coding sequence is TGTGCCAGCTTACAGGGAATGAACACTGAAGCTTTCTTT.

This clonotype was observed a few times. The chain employs TRBV6-5 and TRBJ2-7, with 7 nucleotides matching TRBD1. CDR3 length: 14 amino acids. Trimming took 4 bases from V and 2 from J; bases not matched to a gene: 5. Germline V gives CDR1 MNHEY, CDR2 SVGAGI. The CDR3 DNA follows: TGTGCCAGCAGTTCTACCGACAGGGCCTACGAGCAGTACTTC. Its translation is CASSSTDRAYEQYF.

This clonotype was seen repeatedly, ten times or more. The chain couples TRBV20-1 to TRBJ1-2; a possible D gene is TRBD1 (5 bases). The CDR3 covers 12 residues. Germline lookup yields CDR1 DFQATT and CDR2 SNEGSKA (reference sequence). The V gene lost 6 bases and the J gene lost 4 bases, with 12 bases spanning the gap. The CDR3 sequence: CSAQTVSYGYTF. Here the CDR3 DNA reads TGCAGTGCCCAGACAGTGAGCTATGGCTACACCTTC.

This clonotype occurred many times. The gene calls are TRBV11-2 and TRBJ1-1, with D hard to call. The V end lost 3 bases, the J end lost 1 base, and 12 bases lay between the germline ends. Germline lookup yields CDR1 SGHAT and CDR2 FQNNGV. The CDR3 runs 15 residues. DNA of the CDR3: TGTGCCAGCAGCTTCCGGGAACAGACGAACACTGAAGCTTTCTTT. This gives the protein CASSFREQTNTEAFF.

The chain employs TRBV19 and TRBJ2-1, with D uncertain. Trimming stripped 3 bases from V and 0 bases from J, with 12 bases between. The CDR3 runs 16 residues. Germline values: CDR1 LNHDA, CDR2 SQIVND (reference sequence). The CDR3 is CASSIDRGSSYNEQFF. CDR3 sequence (DNA): TGTGCCAGTAGTATCGATCGAGGAAGCTCCTACAATGAGCAGTTCTTC.

This clonotype was recorded at least ten times. J is TRBJ1-5 and V is TRBV12-3 or TRBV12-4; 8 bases fit TRBD1. V lost 7 bases to trimming and J lost 7 bases; unmatched junction nucleotides: 9. CDR3 length equals 14 residues. In DNA, the CDR3 is TGTGCCAGCACCCTCGGACAGGGAGAGCAGCCCCAGCATTTT. This sequence encodes CASTLGQGEQPQHF.

The V call is TRBV11-2, the J call TRBJ2-5; 9 nucleotides line up with TRBD2. Germline-derived CDR1 and CDR2 are SGHAT and FQNNGV. After removal of 5 bases from V and 2 bases from J, the junction contained 9 bases not matched to a gene. The CDR3 extends over 16 amino acids. The CDR3 spells CASSPGLARLQETQYF. In DNA form, the CDR3 reads TGTGCCAGCAGCCCCGGACTAGCGCGGTTACAAGAGACCCAGTACTTC.

This clonotype was found many times. This chain uses TRBV2 with TRBJ2-7, with D hard to call. The ends were cut back, 7 bases at V and 5 bases at J, with 9 bases in the middle. This CDR3 has 11 residues. The V gene's germline CDR1 is SNHLY and CDR2 FYNNEI. DNA for the CDR3: TGTGCCAGCAATTTGCGTAACGAGCAGTACTTC. This gives the protein CASNLRNEQYF.

This clonotype was recorded many times. The V call is TRBV12-3 or TRBV12-4, the J call TRBJ1-6, with unresolved D. The CDR3 has 12 amino acids. Trimming pared 7 bases from V and 7 bases from J, leaving 8 bases between. The CDR3 DNA reads as TGTGCCAGCACCCCCGGGAATTCACCCCTCCACTTT. This encodes CASTPGNSPLHF.

This clonotype was recorded many times. This chain joins TRBV14 and TRBJ1-1; D gene uncertain. CDR3 size: 11 residues. V lost 1 base and J 13 bases, leaving 10 bases between the germline ends. The V gene's germline CDR1 is SGHDN and CDR2 FVKESK. DNA of the CDR3: TGTGCCAGCAGCCAAGGTGGGATGGGTTTCTTT. This codes for CASSQGGMGFF. Full variable domain (outside the CDR3, taken from reference TRBV14 and TRBJ1-1): EAGVTQFPSHSVIEKGQTVTLRCDPISGHDNLYWYRRVMGKEIKFLLHFVKESKQDESGMPNNRFLAERTGGTYSTLKVQPAELEDSGVYFCASSQGGMGFFGQGTRLTVV.

J is TRBJ1-3 and V is TRBV7-2; the D gene is possibly TRBD1 (5 bases). The germline V gene encodes CDR1 SGHTA and CDR2 FQGNSA. V lost 5 bases, J lost 2 bases, and 13 bases lay in between. There are 15 residues in the CDR3. The CDR3 here is CASSQGGTPGNTIYF. The CDR3 nucleotides read TGTGCCAGCAGCCAAGGAGGGACTCCTGGAAACACCATATATTTT.

Remarks on this clonotype: This may arise from a read error, as a much more abundant clone is one base away. The V gene is TRBV4-3, the J gene TRBJ1-2; D is undetermined. Germline V gene lookup returns CDR1 LGHNA and CDR2 YSLEER. The CDR3 covers 15 residues. V lost 1 base to trimming and J lost 8 bases, with 17 bases between them. The CDR3 loop is CASSQGSRATAGYTF. The CDR3 bases are TGCGCCAGCAGCCAAGGTTCTAGGGCAACGGCAGGCTACACCTTC.

The chain is built from TRBV2 and TRBJ1-2; D gene ambiguous. Germline V gives CDR1 SNHLY, CDR2 FYNNEI. The CDR3 runs to 13 residues. In DNA, the CDR3 is TGTGCGGGCAGTGGAGCAGGAAGCAATGGCTACACCTTC. Its protein is CAGSGAGSNGYTF.

This clonotype has a count of ten or more. The genes are TRBV19 and TRBJ2-2, with D maybe TRBD2 (5 bases). The CDR3 has 14 residues. Trimming took off 3 bases at V and 7 bases at J, with 12 bases between the two ends. CDR1 and CDR2 (germline): LNHDA, SQIVND (reference sequence). The CDR3 region has the DNA TGTGCCAGTAGTATCGACTACCGGCGCGGGGAGCTGTTTTTT. It codes for CASSIDYRRGELFF.

Comment on this clonotype: It may be a read error: a sequence one base away is much more abundant. The chain combines TRBV7-3 with TRBJ1-1; no firm D call. Germline-derived CDR1 and CDR2 are SGHTA and FQGTGA. Trimming removed 2 bases at V and 10 bases at J, with 2 bases between. There are 9 residues in the CDR3. In DNA form, the CDR3 reads TGTGCCAGCAGCTTAGCAGCTTTCTTT. Its protein product is CASSLAAFF. The complete variable domain, with remaining parts taken from reference TRBV7-3 and TRBJ1-1, reads GAGVSQTPSNKVTEKGKYVELRCDPISGHTALYWYRQSLGQGPEFLIYFQGTGAADDSGLPNDRFFAVRPEGSVSTLKIQRTERGDSAVYLCASSLAAFFGQGTRLTVV.

This clonotype has a handful of counts. The chain uses TRBV7-2 and TRBJ1-5; D uncertain. Trimming shortened V by 4 bases and J by 7 bases, and 8 bases separated the two germline ends. Germline CDR1 SGHTA, CDR2 FQGNSA. The CDR3 length is 12 residues. Here the CDR3 DNA reads TGTGCCAGCAGCTCACCGGGACAGCCCCAGCATTTT. Translating it yields CASSSPGQPQHF.

This clonotype was seen only a few times. The chain recombines TRBV4-1 with TRBJ2-7; D is undetermined. CDR1 is MGHRA, CDR2 YSYEKL, per germline. The ends were cut back, 1 base at V and 5 bases at J, with 6 bases in the middle. This CDR3 has 12 residues. The chain's CDR3 is CASSQGTHEQYF. The CDR3 DNA is TGCGCCAGCAGCCAAGGGACCCACGAGCAGTACTTC.

In regard to this clonotype: One end of the junction is discordant with germline, which a read error may explain. The J gene is TRBJ1-1, the V gene TRBV25-1, with a weak D call TRBD1 (5 bases). This CDR3 spans 14 amino acids. The germline V gene has CDR1 MGHDK and CDR2 SYGVNS. The CDR3 loop reads CASSYTGLNTEASF. The CDR3 region has the DNA TGTGCCAGCAGTTATACAGGACTGAACACTGAAGCTTCCTTT.

Details on this clonotype: The junction departs from the called germline gene at one end, perhaps through a read error. CDR3 in amino acids: CANSLERDRNTEAFF. The CDR3 nucleotides read TGTGCCAACAGCTTGGAACGGGACAGAAACACTGAAGCTTTCTTT. This rearrangement joins TRBV7-2 to TRBJ1-1; TRBD1 matches at 7 bases. The germline V gene encodes CDR1 SGHTA and CDR2 FQGNSA. The CDR3 totals 15 residues.

The CDR3 nucleotides read TGTGCCAGCAGCCACCGGGACGCGGATAATTCACCCCTCCACTTT. This translates into CASSHRDADNSPLHF. This chain links TRBV9 with TRBJ1-6; D possibly corresponds to TRBD1 (5 bases). The germline gives CDR1 SGDLS, CDR2 YYNGEE. V lost 4 bases, J lost 5 bases, and 13 bases lay in between. The CDR3 contains 15 residues.

This chain connects TRBV2 to TRBJ1-4; D gene ambiguous. This CDR3 comprises 12 residues. V lost 10 bases, J lost 4 bases, and 10 bases lay in between. The germline V gene has CDR1 SNHLY and CDR2 FYNNEI. In nucleotides, the CDR3 is TGTGCCACGATCCCGGGTAATGAAAAACTGTTTTTT. This gives the protein CATIPGNEKLFF. Using reference TRBV2 and TRBJ1-4 for the parts outside the CDR3, the full variable domain is EPEVTQTPSHQVTQMGQEVILRCVPISNHLYFYWYRQILGQKVEFLVSFYNNEISEKSEIFDDQFSVERPDGSNFTLKIRSTKLEDSAMYFCATIPGNEKLFFGSGTQLSVL.

This clonotype has a count of ten or more. This sequence joins TRBV29-1 and TRBJ1-3, with 12 bases identical to TRBD1. The CDR3 extends over 14 amino acids. The V and J ends lost 7 bases and 4 bases, in that order; junction bases with no gene match: 5. In germline, CDR1 is SQVTM, CDR2 ANQGSEA. The CDR3 sequence is CSAGDRGLGNTIYF. The CDR3 DNA sequence: TGCAGCGCTGGGGACAGGGGGCTCGGAAACACCATATATTTT.

The J gene is TRBJ1-1, the V gene TRBV4-1; D is unclear. There are 13 residues in the CDR3. Trimming cost V 4 bases and J 4 bases, with 10 bases left between them. The germline gives CDR1 MGHRA, CDR2 YSYEKL. CDR3 DNA sequence: TGCGCCAGCAGCCGTGGGTGGGGCACTGAAGCTTTCTTT. It yields the protein CASSRGWGTEAFF.

The rearrangement joins TRBV11-2 to TRBJ2-5; 8 nucleotides line up with TRBD1. The germline V gene encodes CDR1 SGHAT and CDR2 FQNNGV. Trimming took 5 bases from V and 5 from J; bases not matched to a gene: 7. This CDR3 spans 14 amino acids. The CDR3, as DNA: TGTGCCAGCAGCACGTCGACAGGGGCGGAGACCCAGTACTTC. Protein product: CASSTSTGAETQYF. The entire variable domain, with the rest obtained from reference TRBV11-2 and TRBJ2-5, is as follows: EAGVAQSPRYKIIEKRQSVAFWCNPISGHATLYWYQQILGQGPKLLIQFQNNGVVDDSQLPKDRFSAERLKGVDSTLKIQPAKLEDSAVYLCASSTSTGAETQYFGPGTRLLVL.

The rearrangement uses TRBV7-9 and TRBJ2-3, with a possible D match to TRBD2 (6 bases). The germline V gene has CDR1 SEHNR and CDR2 FQNEAQ (reference sequence). The CDR3 is made up of 13 amino acids. Trimming shortened V by 5 bases and J by 4 bases, and 10 bases separated the two germline ends. CDR3 nucleotide sequence: TGTGCCAGCAGCCGGGAGCCCTCAGATACGCAGTATTTT. Protein sequence: CASSREPSDTQYF.

Ten or more counts support this clonotype. This chain links TRBV7-2 with TRBJ1-2; no clear D. The CDR3 contains 16 residues. The germline V and J ends were trimmed by 5 bases and 3 bases, with 19 bases remaining between them. Germline CDR1 and CDR2: SGHTA and FQGNSA. The CDR3 nucleotides are TGTGCCAGCAGCCAAAAAACCGGAGGCAGAGACTATGGCTACACCTTC. Translation: CASSQKTGGRDYGYTF.

V is TRBV7-2 and J is TRBJ2-7, with 8 bases that match TRBD2. The CDR3 runs to 17 residues. With V trimmed by 1 base and J by 6 bases, 14 bases remained unmatched. Per germline, CDR1 SGHTA and CDR2 FQGNSA. This CDR3 reads CASSLVRDGGRSVEQYF. The CDR3 nucleotides read TGTGCCAGCAGCTTAGTTCGAGATGGCGGGAGGTCGGTCGAGCAGTACTTC.